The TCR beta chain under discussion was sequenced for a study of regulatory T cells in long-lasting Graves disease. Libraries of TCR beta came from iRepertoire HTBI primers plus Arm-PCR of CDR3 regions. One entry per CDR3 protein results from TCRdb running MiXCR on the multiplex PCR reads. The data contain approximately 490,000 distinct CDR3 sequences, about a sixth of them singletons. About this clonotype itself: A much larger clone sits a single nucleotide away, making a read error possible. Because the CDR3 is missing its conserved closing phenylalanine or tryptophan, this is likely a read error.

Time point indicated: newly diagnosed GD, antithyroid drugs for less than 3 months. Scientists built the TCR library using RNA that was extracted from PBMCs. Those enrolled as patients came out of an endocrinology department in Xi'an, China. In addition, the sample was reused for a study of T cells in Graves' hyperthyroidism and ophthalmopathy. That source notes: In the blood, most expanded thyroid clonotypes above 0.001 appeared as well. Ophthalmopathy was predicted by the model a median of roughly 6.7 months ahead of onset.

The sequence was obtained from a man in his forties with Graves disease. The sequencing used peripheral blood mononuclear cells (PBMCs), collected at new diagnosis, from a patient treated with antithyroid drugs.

This chain's CDR3 is CASSYGASGRSSSYNEQFL. The CDR3 coding sequence is TGTGCCAGCAGTTACGGGGCTAGCGGGAGGTCCAGCTCCTACAATGAGCAGTTCCTC. The gene calls are TRBV6-9 and TRBJ2-1; 11 nucleotides line up with TRBD2. CDR1 and CDR2 (germline): MNHGY, SVAAGI. The CDR3 extends over 19 amino acids. V shed 3 bases and J 0 bases; nucleotides not matched to a gene: 10.